The subject of this entry is one T cell receptor (beta chain). The sample is drawn from a study of blood T cell repertoires in COVID-19. Assay used: immunoSEQ multiplex PCR; TCRdb lists only in-frame clones, some missing. The sample consists of 150,000 or so clones, about 80% of them appearing once. The V end was cut by 0 bases, the J end by 2 bases, with 11 bases between. CDR1 SGDLS and CDR2 YYNGEE come from the germline V gene. There are 15 residues in the CDR3. The source of this sequence is a woman in her fifties or sixties with COVID-19, enrolled during active disease. Sequencing used peripheral blood. The V and J genes are TRBV9 and TRBJ1-2; the D gene is possibly TRBD1 (6 bases). The CDR3 nucleotides are TGTGCCAGCAGCGTAGCGACGACAGGAAACTATGGCTACACCTTC. Encoded protein: CASSVATTGNYGYTF.